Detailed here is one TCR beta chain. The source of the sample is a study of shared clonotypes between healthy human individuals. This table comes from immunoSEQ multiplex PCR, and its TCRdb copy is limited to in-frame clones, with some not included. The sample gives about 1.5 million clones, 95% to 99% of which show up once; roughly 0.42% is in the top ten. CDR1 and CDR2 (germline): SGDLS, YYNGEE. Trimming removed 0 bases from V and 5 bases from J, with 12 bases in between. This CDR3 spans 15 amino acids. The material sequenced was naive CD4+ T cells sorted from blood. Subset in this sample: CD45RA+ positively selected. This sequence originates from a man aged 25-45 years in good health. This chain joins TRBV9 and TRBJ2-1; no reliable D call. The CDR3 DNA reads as TGTGCCAGCAGCGTAGGAGACCCTATCAACAATGAGCAGTTCTTC. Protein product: CASSVGDPINNEQFF.